The sequence of this T cell receptor (beta chain) was determined in a study of Ad26.COV2.S vaccination and SARS-CoV-2 variants. Specified treatment: around 19 received Ad26.COV2.S at low or high dose, single or two shots; 5 received placebo; per-sample allocation not given. Following the first vaccine or placebo injection, samples were taken on day 63. Here immunoSEQ multiplex PCR was the method, and the copy in TCRdb shows in-frame clones only, minus some. Among under 550,000 clones listed, 75% to 95% were seen once. CDR1 SQVTM and CDR2 ANQGSEA come from the germline V gene. The CDR3 contains 13 residues. J was trimmed by 8 bases and V by 7 bases; bases with no gene match: 7.

The rearrangement joins TRBV29-1 to TRBJ2-1; the match to TRBD1 covers 11 bases. The specimen was peripheral blood, collected in a trial of Ad26.COV2.S vaccine versus placebo. The TCR originated in a person between 18 and 60 years old who received the Ad26.COV2.S COVID-19 vaccine or a placebo. In nucleotides, the CDR3 is TGCAGCGCCGGACAGGGGGCATTTTATGAGCAGTTCTTC. This translates into CSAGQGAFYEQFF.